Presented here are 25 T cell receptor beta chains from one specimen sequenced in a study of T cell responses to AZD1222 COVID-19 vaccine. Assay used: immunoSEQ multiplex PCR; TCRdb lists only in-frame clones, some missing. The sample has 200,000 or so clones, approximately 92% seen once; the top ten hold about 9.4%. The sequencing used peripheral blood, collected on day 0 of AZD1222 vaccination. The receptors come from an adult in good health.

The genes are TRBV7-2 and TRBJ2-6, with D possibly TRBD1 on 5 matching bases. The CDR3 is 14 amino acids. V was cut by 9 bases and J by 0 bases, with 9 bases left in between. Per the germline V gene, CDR1 is SGHTA and CDR2 is FQGNSA. The CDR3 DNA is TGTGCCAGTACGACAGTCTCTGGGGCCAACGTCCTGACTTTC. Amino acid sequence: CASTTVSGANVLTF. The variable domain in full, completed from reference TRBV7-2 and TRBJ2-6, reads GAGVSQSPSNKVTEKGKDVELRCDPISGHTALYWYRQSLGQGLEFLIYFQGNSAPDKSGLPSDRFSAERTGGSVSTLTIQRTQQEDSAVYLCASTTVSGANVLTFGAGSRLTVL.

The chain links TRBV7-8 to TRBJ2-7, with 9 bases matching TRBD2. CDR3 length: 15 amino acids. V gave up 3 bases and J gave up 3 bases; unmatched junction bases: 6. From germline, CDR1 is SGHVS and CDR2 FQNEAQ. Here the CDR3 reads CASSFPRLADYEQYF. CDR3 DNA: TGTGCCAGCAGCTTCCCAAGACTAGCGGACTACGAGCAGTACTTC.

J is TRBJ2-7 and V is TRBV25-1; D gene ambiguous. Germline CDR1 is MGHDK and CDR2 is SYGVNS. The CDR3 loop spans 12 amino acids. Trimming removed 3 bases from V and 2 bases from J, with 5 bases in between. The CDR3 DNA reads as TGTGCCAGCAGTGACTACGCCTACGAGCAGTACTTC. This encodes CASSDYAYEQYF.

On this clone: Other DNA sequences in the sample encode the same CDR3. The gene calls are TRBV19 and TRBJ1-1; a weak D match, TRBD1 (5 bases). CDR3 size: 13 residues. Germline V gene data show CDR1 as LNHDA and CDR2 as SQIVND (reference sequence). V was cut by 3 bases and J by 4 bases, with 9 bases left in between. This CDR3 is CASSIYGGTEAFF. CDR3 DNA: TGTGCCAGTAGTATCTACGGGGGCACTGAAGCTTTCTTT.

This chain connects TRBV24-1 to TRBJ1-5, with TRBD1 as a possible D gene (6 bases). The CDR3 totals 14 residues. Germline-derived CDR1 and CDR2 are KGHDR and SFDVKD. Deletions cut 2 bases from V and 7 bases from J, with 11 bases between. The CDR3 spells CATSDSQGHQPQHF. CDR3 sequence (DNA): TGTGCCACCAGTGATTCTCAGGGGCACCAGCCCCAGCATTTT.

The chain has TRBV7-2 and TRBJ1-3, with D perhaps matching TRBD1 (6 bases). The CDR3 has 14 amino acids. V dropped 5 bases and J dropped 4 bases, with 12 bases sitting between them. Germline V gene data show CDR1 as SGHTA and CDR2 as FQGNSA. The CDR3 DNA is TGTGCCAGCAGCCTCGGGGGCCGGGGAAACACCATATATTTT. Protein sequence: CASSLGGRGNTIYF.

The CDR3 spells CSVNEGGYTF. The CDR3 region has the DNA TGCAGCGTTAACGAAGGTGGCTACACCTTC. The chain uses TRBV29-1 and TRBJ1-2; D unclear. The CDR3 is 10 amino acids. Germline V lookup: CDR1 SQVTM, CDR2 ANQGSEA. Trimming removed 5 bases at V and 7 bases at J, with 8 bases between.

As DNA, the CDR3 is TGTGCCAGCAGTTACAGGAAGGAGGAGACCCAGTACTTC. This translates into CASSYRKEETQYF. The chain has TRBV6-2 or TRBV6-3 and TRBJ2-5; no clear D gene. The V and J ends lost 2 bases and 5 bases respectively, with 9 bases between them. The CDR3 has 13 amino acids. From germline, CDR1 is MNHEY and CDR2 SVGEGT.

Comments on this clone: At the DNA level, this CDR3 is encoded by other sequences in the same sample as well. The chain links TRBV19 to TRBJ1-5, with D unresolved. The CDR3 sequence is 13 residues long. The V gene lost 0 bases and the J gene lost 3 bases, with 3 bases spanning the gap. In germline, CDR1 is LNHDA, CDR2 SQIVND (reference sequence). DNA of the CDR3: TGTGCCAGTAGTATAGAATCCAATCAGCCCCAGCATTTT. Its protein product is CASSIESNQPQHF.

This CDR3 reads CATSSRGPADYGYTF. The CDR3 nucleotides read TGTGCCACCAGTTCCAGGGGACCTGCTGACTATGGCTACACCTTC. V is TRBV24-1 and J is TRBJ1-2; perhaps TRBD1 as D (6 bases). CDR1 KGHDR and CDR2 SFDVKD come from the germline V gene. The CDR3 length is 15 residues. V was trimmed by 6 bases and J by 3 bases, leaving 16 bases between them.

This chain uses TRBV30 with TRBJ1-3; D is undetermined. The length of the CDR3 is 12 residues. The V and J ends lost 5 bases and 1 base respectively, with 6 bases between them. From germline, CDR1 is GTSNPN and CDR2 SVGIG (reference sequence). The CDR3 DNA reads TGTGCCTGGGGTGGATCTGGAAACACCATATATTTT. Its protein product is CAWGGSGNTIYF.

CDR3 nucleotide sequence: TGTGCCAGCAGCCAAGCTGTGGGAGGGAACACTGAAGCTTTCTTT. Encoded protein: CASSQAVGGNTEAFF. This chain connects TRBV3-1 (or the pseudogene TRBV3-2) to TRBJ1-1; no firm D call. The germline V gene encodes CDR1 LGHDT and CDR2 YNNKEL (reference sequence). The CDR3 consists of 15 residues. With 1 base removed from V and 1 base from J, the gap between germline ends came to 10 bases.

The chain is built from TRBV20-1 and TRBJ2-2, with unresolved D. CDR1 and CDR2 from the germline V gene are DFQATT and SNEGSKA (reference sequence). V lost 3 bases and J 1 base, leaving 6 bases between the germline ends. The CDR3 extends over 13 amino acids. CDR3 residues: CSASSGNTGELFF. Here the CDR3 DNA reads TGCAGTGCTAGTTCAGGGAACACCGGGGAGCTGTTTTTT.

This chain's CDR3 is CASVLPGHYEQYV. The CDR3 nucleotides read TGCGCCAGCGTTCTCCCAGGACACTACGAGCAGTACGTC. V is TRBV5-1 and J is TRBJ2-7; a possible D gene is TRBD1 (5 bases). V was pared by 7 bases and J by 3 bases, with 14 bases between. The CDR3 totals 13 residues. CDR1 SGHRS and CDR2 YFSETQ come from the germline V gene.

This clone was recorded only once. The chain combines TRBV6-6 with TRBJ1-1; 8 nucleotides align to TRBD1. This CDR3 is built from 17 residues. CDR1 MNHNY and CDR2 SVGAGI come from the germline V gene (reference sequence). The V and J ends lost 5 bases and 0 bases, in that order; junction bases with no gene match: 11. CDR3 nucleotide sequence: TGTGCCAGCAGTCGTGGACAGGGCGACTCCGTGAACACTGAAGCTTTCTTT. Translating it yields CASSRGQGDSVNTEAFF.

The chain employs TRBV19 and TRBJ1-1; D gene unclear. V was clipped by 5 bases and J by 3 bases, with 10 bases between them. The CDR3 is made up of 13 amino acids. Germline CDR1 and CDR2: LNHDA and SQIVND (reference sequence). CDR3 residues: CASSAWSHTEAFF. The CDR3 bases are TGTGCCAGTAGTGCTTGGTCCCACACTGAAGCTTTCTTT.

A few counts support this clone. The rearrangement joins TRBV10-3 to TRBJ2-1, with D possibly matching TRBD2 (5 bases). From germline, CDR1 is ENHRY and CDR2 SYGVKD. This CDR3 has 15 residues. Deletions cut 2 bases from V and 5 bases from J, with 13 bases between. Written as DNA, the CDR3 is TGTGCCATCAGTGAGCTGGGAGATCCCCACAATGAGCAGTTCTTC. It specifies CAISELGDPHNEQFF.

The chain recombines TRBV5-6 with TRBJ2-5; D remains ambiguous. Germline lookup yields CDR1 SGHDT and CDR2 YYEEEE. The CDR3 is 15 residues long. The V end lost 0 bases, the J end lost 5 bases, and 14 bases lay between the germline ends. The CDR3 spells CASSLVGRLIETQYF. The CDR3, as DNA: TGTGCCAGCAGCTTGGTGGGCAGGCTAATTGAGACCCAGTACTTC.

The J gene is TRBJ1-2, the V gene TRBV29-1; maybe TRBD1 (6 bases). Trimming took 3 bases from V and 8 from J, leaving 31 bases between them. Per germline, CDR1 SQVTM and CDR2 ANQGSEA. The CDR3 has 18 residues. The DNA for the CDR3 is TGCAGCGTTGACCACTCTGCCCCGGACGACAGGACCATAGAAGGCTACACCTTC. Translation: CSVDHSAPDDRTIEGYTF. The whole variable domain, filled in from reference TRBV29-1 and TRBJ1-2, reads SAVISQKPSRDICQRGTSLTIQCQVDSQVTMMFWYRQQPGQSLTLIATANQGSEATYESGFVIDKFPISRPNLTFSTLTVSNMSPEDSSIYLCSVDHSAPDDRTIEGYTFGSGTRLTVV.

This sequence joins TRBV7-2 and TRBJ1-3; a weak D match, TRBD1 (5 bases). CDR1 SGHTA and CDR2 FQGNSA come from the germline V gene. V was pared by 5 bases and J by 0 bases, with 14 bases between. The CDR3 contains 16 residues. Here the CDR3 reads CASSPHRQFSGNTIYF. The CDR3 DNA reads TGTGCCAGCAGCCCGCACCGACAGTTCTCTGGAAACACCATATATTTT.

This clone appeared a single time. This chain joins TRBV30 and TRBJ1-1; D may be TRBD1 (5 bases). The V gene lost 2 bases and the J gene lost 0 bases, with 10 bases spanning the gap. Germline values: CDR1 GTSNPN, CDR2 SVGIG (reference sequence). The CDR3 has 14 amino acids. DNA for the CDR3: TGTGCCTGGAGTTGGGACCGCATGAACACTGAAGCTTTCTTT. Protein sequence: CAWSWDRMNTEAFF.

The chain links TRBV27 to TRBJ1-2; possible D gene TRBD1, 5 bases. V lost 9 bases to trimming and J lost 5 bases, with 16 bases between them. Germline CDR1 MNHEY, CDR2 SMNVEV (reference sequence). The CDR3 is 13 residues long. CDR3 loop: CASASGTFYGYTF. In DNA form, the CDR3 reads TGTGCCAGTGCATCCGGGACCTTTTATGGCTACACCTTC.

The chain carries TRBV6-5 and TRBJ1-4; tentative D call: TRBD1 (5 bases). This CDR3 has 14 residues. Trimming stripped 11 bases from V and 8 bases from J, with 21 bases between. Per germline, CDR1 MNHEY and CDR2 SVGAGI. Written as DNA, the CDR3 is TGTGCCGCCGCCTACGGGGGGGTGTGGGAAAAACTGTTTTTT. As protein: CAAAYGGVWEKLFF.

The rearrangement links TRBV30 to TRBJ1-1; D is unclear. V lost 0 bases, J lost 3 bases, and 14 bases lay in between. Germline V gives CDR1 GTSNPN, CDR2 SVGIG (reference sequence). The CDR3 has 15 amino acids. CDR3 sequence: CAWSVLPTDYTEAFF. CDR3 DNA sequence: TGTGCCTGGAGTGTACTCCCCACGGACTACACTGAAGCTTTCTTT.

The chain is built from TRBV19 and TRBJ1-2; weak D call: TRBD1 (6 bases). This CDR3 spans 14 amino acids. Trimming shortened V by 6 bases and J by 3 bases, and 14 bases separated the two germline ends. Germline loops: CDR1 LNHDA, CDR2 SQIVND (reference sequence). CDR3 amino acids: CASRITGLDYGYTF. CDR3 bases: TGTGCCAGTAGGATCACAGGGCTTGACTATGGCTACACCTTC.